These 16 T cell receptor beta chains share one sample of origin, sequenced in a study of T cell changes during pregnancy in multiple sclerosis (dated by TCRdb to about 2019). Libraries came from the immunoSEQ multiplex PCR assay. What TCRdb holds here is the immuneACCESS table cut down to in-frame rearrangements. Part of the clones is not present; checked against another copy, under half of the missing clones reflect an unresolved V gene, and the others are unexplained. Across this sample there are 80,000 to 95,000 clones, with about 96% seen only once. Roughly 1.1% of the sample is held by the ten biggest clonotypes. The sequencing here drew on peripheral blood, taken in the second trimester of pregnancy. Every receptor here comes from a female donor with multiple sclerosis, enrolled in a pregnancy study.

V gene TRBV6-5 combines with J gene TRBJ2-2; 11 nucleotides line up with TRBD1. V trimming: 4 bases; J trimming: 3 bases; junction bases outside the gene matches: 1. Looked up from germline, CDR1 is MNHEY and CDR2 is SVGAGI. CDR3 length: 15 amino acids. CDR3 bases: TGTGCCAGCAGTTCGGACAGGGGGCACACCGGGGAGCTGTTTTTT. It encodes CASSSDRGHTGELFF.

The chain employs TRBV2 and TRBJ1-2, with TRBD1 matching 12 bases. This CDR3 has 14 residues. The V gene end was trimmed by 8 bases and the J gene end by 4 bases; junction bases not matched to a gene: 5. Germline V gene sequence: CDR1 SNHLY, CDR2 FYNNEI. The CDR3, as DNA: TGTGCCAGCCGGGGACAGGGGGCTTCCTATGGCTACACCTTC. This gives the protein CASRGQGASYGYTF.

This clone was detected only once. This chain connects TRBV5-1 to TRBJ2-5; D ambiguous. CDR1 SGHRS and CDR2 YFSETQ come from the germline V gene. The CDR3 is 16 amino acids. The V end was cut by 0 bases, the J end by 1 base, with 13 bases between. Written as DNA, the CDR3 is TGCGCCAGCAGCTTGGGTTTACGCGGATTCCAAGAGACCCAGTACTTC. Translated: CASSLGLRGFQETQYF.

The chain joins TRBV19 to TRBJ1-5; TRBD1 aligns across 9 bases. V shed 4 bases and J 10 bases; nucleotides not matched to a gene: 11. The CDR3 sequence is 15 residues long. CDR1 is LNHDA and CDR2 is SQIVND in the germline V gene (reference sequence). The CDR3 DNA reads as TGTGCCAGTAGTAGTACGGGACAGGGTAATATACCCCAGCATTTT. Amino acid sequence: CASSSTGQGNIPQHF.

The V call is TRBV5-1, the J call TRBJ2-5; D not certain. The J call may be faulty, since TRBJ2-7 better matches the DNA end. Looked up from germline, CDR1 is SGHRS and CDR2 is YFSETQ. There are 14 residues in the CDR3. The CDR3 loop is CASSLTLDSYEQYF. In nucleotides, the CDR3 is TGCGCCAGCAGCTTGACCCTAGACTCCTACGAGCAGTACTTC.

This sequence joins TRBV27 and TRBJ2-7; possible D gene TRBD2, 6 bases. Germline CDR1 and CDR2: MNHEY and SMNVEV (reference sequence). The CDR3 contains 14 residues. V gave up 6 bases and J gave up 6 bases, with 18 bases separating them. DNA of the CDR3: TGTGCCAGCAGCTCTGACGGGAGATACGGCGAGCAGTACTTC. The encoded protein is CASSSDGRYGEQYF.

CDR3 nucleotides: TGTGCCAGCAGTTCCCAGGGGGCTAGCAATCAGCCCCAGCATTTT. This gives the protein CASSSQGASNQPQHF. This chain links TRBV6-6 with TRBJ1-5; TRBD1 matches at 8 bases. After removal of 4 bases from V and 0 bases from J, the junction contained 2 bases not matched to a gene. CDR3 length: 15 residues. Germline assignment: CDR1 MNHNY and CDR2 SVGAGI (reference sequence).

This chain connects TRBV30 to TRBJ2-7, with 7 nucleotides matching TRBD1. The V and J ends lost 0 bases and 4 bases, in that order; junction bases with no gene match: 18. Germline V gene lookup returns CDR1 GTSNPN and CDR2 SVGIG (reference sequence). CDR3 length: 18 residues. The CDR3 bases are TGTGCCTGGAGTGTTCCGTCAATTTTTTCCAGGGGGAAGTACGAGCAGTACTTC. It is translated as CAWSVPSIFSRGKYEQYF.

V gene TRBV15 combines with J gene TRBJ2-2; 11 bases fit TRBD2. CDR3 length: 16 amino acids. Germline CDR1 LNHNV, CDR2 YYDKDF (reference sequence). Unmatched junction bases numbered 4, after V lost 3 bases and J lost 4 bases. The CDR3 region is CATSSETSGVTGELFF. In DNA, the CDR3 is TGTGCCACCAGCAGTGAGACTAGCGGGGTCACCGGGGAGCTGTTTTTT.

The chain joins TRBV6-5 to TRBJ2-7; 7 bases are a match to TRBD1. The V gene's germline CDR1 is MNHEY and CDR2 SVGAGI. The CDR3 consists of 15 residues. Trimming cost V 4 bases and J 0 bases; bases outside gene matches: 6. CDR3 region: CASSLTGSSSYEQYF. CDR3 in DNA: TGTGCCAGCAGTTTGACAGGGTCCAGCTCCTACGAGCAGTACTTC.

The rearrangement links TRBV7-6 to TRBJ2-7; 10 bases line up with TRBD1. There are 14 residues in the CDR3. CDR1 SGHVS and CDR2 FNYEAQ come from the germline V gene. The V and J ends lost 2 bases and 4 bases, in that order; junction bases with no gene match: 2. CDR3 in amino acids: CASSLWTGGYEQYF. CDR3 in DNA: TGTGCCAGCAGCTTATGGACAGGGGGGTACGAGCAGTACTTC.

CDR3 coding DNA: TGTGCCAGCAGCTTAGAGTATCGGGGGGGAGGCTCCTACGAGCAGTACTTC. Its protein product is CASSLEYRGGGSYEQYF. V gene TRBV11-2 combines with J gene TRBJ2-7; 8 positions match TRBD2. V trimming: 0 bases; J trimming: 0 bases; junction bases outside the gene matches: 7. The length of the CDR3 is 17 residues. Germline CDR1 reads SGHAT; CDR2 reads FQNNGV.

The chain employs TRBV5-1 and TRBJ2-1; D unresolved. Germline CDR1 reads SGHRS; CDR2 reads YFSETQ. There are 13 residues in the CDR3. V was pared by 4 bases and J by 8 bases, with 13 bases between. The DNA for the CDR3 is TGCGCCAGCAGCCTACTTGAGGTTGATGAGCAGTTCTTC. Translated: CASSLLEVDEQFF.

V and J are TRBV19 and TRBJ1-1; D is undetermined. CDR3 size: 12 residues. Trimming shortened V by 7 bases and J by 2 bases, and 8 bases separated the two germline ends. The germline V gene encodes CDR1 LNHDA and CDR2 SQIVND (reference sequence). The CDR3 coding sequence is TGTGCCAGTAATGAGGGTAACACTGAAGCTTTCTTT. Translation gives CASNEGNTEAFF. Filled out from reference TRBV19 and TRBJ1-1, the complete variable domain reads DGGITQSPKYLFRKEGQNVTLSCEQNLNHDAMYWYRQDPGQGLRLIYYSQIVNDFQKGDIAEGYSVSREKKESFPLTVTSAQKNPTAFYLCASNEGNTEAFFGQGTRLTVV.

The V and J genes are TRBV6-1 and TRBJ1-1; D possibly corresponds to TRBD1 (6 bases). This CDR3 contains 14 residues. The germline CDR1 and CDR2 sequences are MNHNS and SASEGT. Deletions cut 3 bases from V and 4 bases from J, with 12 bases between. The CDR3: CASSDQGPGTEAFF. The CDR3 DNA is TGTGCCAGCAGTGACCAGGGGCCGGGCACTGAAGCTTTCTTT.

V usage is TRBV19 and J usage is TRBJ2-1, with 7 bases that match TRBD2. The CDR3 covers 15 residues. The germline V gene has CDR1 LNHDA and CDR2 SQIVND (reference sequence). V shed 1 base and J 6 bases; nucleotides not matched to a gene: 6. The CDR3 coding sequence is TGTGCCAGTAGTATAGGGGCGGGAGTTCGCAATGAGCAGTTCTTC. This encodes CASSIGAGVRNEQFF.